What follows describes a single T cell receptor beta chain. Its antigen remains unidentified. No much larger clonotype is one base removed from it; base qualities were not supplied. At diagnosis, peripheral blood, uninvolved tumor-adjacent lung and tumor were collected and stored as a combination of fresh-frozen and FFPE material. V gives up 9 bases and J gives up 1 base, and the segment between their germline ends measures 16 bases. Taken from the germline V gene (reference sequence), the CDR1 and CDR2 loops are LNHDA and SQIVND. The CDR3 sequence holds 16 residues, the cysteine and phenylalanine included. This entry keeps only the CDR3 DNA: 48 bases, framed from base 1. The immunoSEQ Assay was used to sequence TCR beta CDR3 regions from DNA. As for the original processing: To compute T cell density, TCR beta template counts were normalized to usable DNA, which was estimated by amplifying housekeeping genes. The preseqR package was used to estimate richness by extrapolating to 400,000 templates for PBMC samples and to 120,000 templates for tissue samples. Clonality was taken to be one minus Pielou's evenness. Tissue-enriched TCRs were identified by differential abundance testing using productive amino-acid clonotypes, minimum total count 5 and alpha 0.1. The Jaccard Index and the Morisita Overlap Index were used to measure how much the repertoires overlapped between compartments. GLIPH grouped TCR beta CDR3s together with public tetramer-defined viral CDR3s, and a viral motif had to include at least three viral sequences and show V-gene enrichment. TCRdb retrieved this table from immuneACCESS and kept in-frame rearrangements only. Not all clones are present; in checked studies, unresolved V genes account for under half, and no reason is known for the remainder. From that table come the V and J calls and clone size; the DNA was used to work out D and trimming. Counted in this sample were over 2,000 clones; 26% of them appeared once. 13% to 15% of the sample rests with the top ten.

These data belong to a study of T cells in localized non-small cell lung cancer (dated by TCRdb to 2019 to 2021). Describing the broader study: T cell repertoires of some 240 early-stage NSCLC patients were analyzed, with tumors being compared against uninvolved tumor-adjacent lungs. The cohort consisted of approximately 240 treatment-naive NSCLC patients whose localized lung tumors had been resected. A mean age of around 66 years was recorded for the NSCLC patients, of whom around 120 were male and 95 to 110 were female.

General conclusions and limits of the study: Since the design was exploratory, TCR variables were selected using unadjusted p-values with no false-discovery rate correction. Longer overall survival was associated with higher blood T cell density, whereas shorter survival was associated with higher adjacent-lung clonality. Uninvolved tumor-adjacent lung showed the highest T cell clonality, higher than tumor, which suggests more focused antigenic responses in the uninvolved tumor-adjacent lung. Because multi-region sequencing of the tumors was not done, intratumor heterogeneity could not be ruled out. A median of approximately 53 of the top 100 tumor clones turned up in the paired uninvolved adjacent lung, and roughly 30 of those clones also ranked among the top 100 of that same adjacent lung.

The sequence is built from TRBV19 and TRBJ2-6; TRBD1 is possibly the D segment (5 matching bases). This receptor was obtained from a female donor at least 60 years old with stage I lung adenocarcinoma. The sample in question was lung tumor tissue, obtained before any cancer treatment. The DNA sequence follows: TGTGCCAGCTTAATGCTCCAGGGTTCTGGGGCCAACGTCCTGACTTTC. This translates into CASLMLQGSGANVLTF.